This T cell receptor beta chain was identified in a study of blood T cell repertoires in COVID-19. As for the study in general: The United States, Italy and Spain were the sources of the acute and convalescent COVID-19 samples. T cells, B-cell-depleted T cells, or PBMCs supplied cDNA or gDNA.

CDR1 is SGDLS and CDR2 is YYNGEE in the germline V gene. The V and J ends lost 0 bases and 4 bases respectively, with 13 bases between them. The CDR3 is made up of 15 amino acids. This clone appeared once. The assay was immunoSEQ multiplex PCR, and TCRdb's table has in-frame clones only and misses some. The sample lists around 100,000 clones; about 92% were seen once. The rearrangement uses TRBV9 and TRBJ1-2; D uncertain. The sequence was collected from a woman of 80 years or more in a cohort sampled during active COVID-19. Sequences were obtained from peripheral blood. The CDR3: CASSVVAASGYGYTF. The CDR3 DNA sequence: TGTGCCAGCAGCGTAGTAGCAGCATCTGGCTATGGCTACACCTTC.